Each of the 5 T cell receptor beta chains below was sequenced from the same sample in a study of tumor and adjacent non-tumor tissue in lung cancer (dated by TCRdb to between 2017 and 2018). The method was multiplex PCR. Instrument on record: Illumina HiSeq 2500. Following protocols modified from ARM-PCR, the researchers constructed TCRbeta libraries through three rounds of nested PCR with primers (Table S4). TCRdb reprocessed the public reads (quality trimming at Q25 with fastp, clone calling with MiXCR) and kept in-frame beta chains. Entries that share a CDR3 protein sequence are merged under the most common genes and DNA. The sample contains about 110,000 distinct CDR3 sequences, approximately 87% of them found a single time. The ten most abundant clones make up approximately 22% of the sample. RNA was isolated from bulk, unsorted tissue, and RNA quality was assessed with a NanoDrop ND-1000 and an Agilent 2100.

The specimen sequenced was lung tumor tissue. All receptors come from a man in his 70s with non-small cell lung cancer.

Comment on this clonotype: One base away lies a much larger clone, so this may be a sequencing read error. This chain links TRBV5-1 with TRBJ1-1; D is possibly TRBD1 (6 bases). This CDR3 has 15 amino acids. CDR1 is SGHRS, CDR2 YFSETQ, per germline. This CDR3 is CGSSYHRTETTEAFF. The CDR3 DNA sequence: TGCGGCAGCAGCTATCATCGGACAGAAACCACTGAAGCTTTCTTT.

Notes on this clonotype: Mismatch with germline at one junction end may stem from a read error. This sequence joins TRBV12-3 or TRBV12-4 and TRBJ2-1, with D possibly being TRBD1 (5 bases). The CDR3 totals 16 residues. The CDR3 region has the DNA TGTGCCAGCAGTACCGCAACAGGTATTTCCTACAGTGAGCAGTTCTTC. Its protein is CASSTATGISYSEQFF.

In regard to this clonotype: One end of the junction does not line up with germline, which may come from a read error. V usage is TRBV6-5 and J usage is TRBJ2-7, with 7 bases that match TRBD2. The CDR3 loop spans 15 amino acids. Germline values: CDR1 MNHEY, CDR2 SVGAGI. The CDR3: CAVGRRLASPYEHYF. As DNA, the CDR3 is TGTGCCGTCGGAAGGAGACTAGCAAGTCCTTACGAGCATTACTTC.

Details on this clonotype: A read error is likely, as this CDR3 ends without the conserved phenylalanine or tryptophan. The limits of the CDR3 on the DNA are not certain, so only TCRdb's listed CDR3 is given. The rearrangement joins TRBV29-1 to TRBJ2-5; TRBD1, the table's D call, was not compared with the DNA. The CDR3 is made up of 12 amino acids, end residues included. Germline CDR1 reads SQVTM; CDR2 reads ANQGSEA. CDR3 sequence reads: CSVEVGGEAQYL.

For this clonotype: It may be a read error: a sequence one base away is much more abundant. The chain is built from TRBV20-1 and TRBJ1-1, with D hard to call. Deletions cut 0 bases from V and 4 bases from J, with 9 bases between. The CDR3 totals 13 residues. Germline CDR1 is DFQATT and CDR2 is SNEGSKA (reference sequence). The CDR3 reads CSARDGMTTEAFF. CDR3 nucleotide sequence: TGCAGTGCTAGAGACGGAATGACCACTGAAGCTTTCTTT.